What follows are 27 T cell receptor beta chains derived from one specimen sequenced in a study of blood T cells in healthy people across ages. Next came a second PCR, run for roughly 6 to 11 cycles, which used a sample-barcoded 5' primer along with a J-beta primer mix. One entry per CDR3 protein results from TCRdb running MiXCR on the 5' RACE reads. In the table there are over 700,000 distinct CDR3 sequences, 53% of which are singletons. Sequencing was performed on blood. The source of these receptors is an elderly man in good health.

This clonotype was detected only a few times. This CDR3 is CASSSSTSGKGRYAYF. In nucleotides, the CDR3 is TGTGCCAGCAGCTCTTCGACTAGCGGGAAGGGGAGATACGCGTATTTT. The chain recombines TRBV13 with TRBJ2-3; 11 nucleotides line up with TRBD2. The CDR3 sequence is 16 residues long. CDR1 and CDR2 (germline): PRHDT, FYEKMQ (reference sequence). With 4 bases clipped from V and 14 bases from J, the junction kept 17 bases outside the gene matches. Using reference TRBV13 and TRBJ2-3 for the parts outside the CDR3, the full variable domain is AAGVIQSPRHLIKEKRETATLKCYPIPRHDTVYWYQQGPGQDPQFLISFYEKMQSDKGSIPDRFSAQQFSDYHSELNMSSLELGDSALYFCASSSSTSGKGRYAYFGPGTRLTVL.

This clonotype was picked up a small number of times. The chain employs TRBV20-1 and TRBJ1-5; a weak D match, TRBD1 (6 bases). The CDR3 runs 11 residues. Germline-derived CDR1 and CDR2 are DFQATT and SNEGSKA (reference sequence). V lost 2 bases and J 7 bases, leaving 6 bases between the germline ends. The CDR3 coding sequence is TGCAGTGCTAGACAGGGGCAGCCCCAGCATTTT. This gives the protein CSARQGQPQHF.

The chain is built from TRBV7-8 and TRBJ2-3; 10 nucleotides match TRBD2. CDR1 is SGHVS, CDR2 FQNEAQ, per germline. This CDR3 is 16 amino acids long. With 5 bases clipped from V and 14 bases from J, the junction kept 19 bases outside the gene matches. This CDR3 reads CASSPEASGRRRYAYF. The CDR3 region has the DNA TGTGCCAGCAGCCCCGAAGCTAGCGGGAGACGGAGATACGCGTATTTT.

The chain has TRBV30 and TRBJ2-7, with D hard to call. Germline CDR1 reads GTSNPN; CDR2 reads SVGIG (reference sequence). The CDR3 is 15 amino acids. The germline V and J ends were trimmed by 0 bases and 1 base, with 13 bases remaining between them. The DNA for the CDR3 is TGTGCCTGGAGTGTCCAAGGGTACCGATCCTACGAGCAGTACTTC. It is translated as CAWSVQGYRSYEQYF.

This chain connects TRBV29-1 to TRBJ2-5; TRBD1 might be the D (6 bases). Germline V gives CDR1 SQVTM, CDR2 ANQGSEA. The CDR3 spans 13 residues. The V end was cut by 7 bases, the J end by 5 bases, with 17 bases between. CDR3 in amino acids: CSALPGARETQYF. For the CDR3, the DNA is TGCAGCGCCCTCCCAGGGGCAAGGGAGACCCAGTACTTC.

The chain couples TRBV3-1 to TRBJ2-1; 7 bases map to TRBD2. Trimming removed 4 bases from V and 4 bases from J; junction bases left unmatched: 4. Germline CDR1 reads LGHDT; CDR2 reads YNNKEL (reference sequence). The CDR3 consists of 14 residues. DNA of the CDR3: TGTGCCAGCAGCCCCCAGCGGGAATACAATGAGCAGTTCTTC. Protein product: CASSPQREYNEQFF.

A few counts support this clonotype. The rearrangement links TRBV7-2 to TRBJ2-4, with 7 bases identical to TRBD1. V lost 5 bases, J lost 0 bases, and 16 bases stayed unmatched. Per the germline V gene, CDR1 is SGHTA and CDR2 is FQGNSA. The CDR3 runs to 19 residues. The CDR3 DNA is TGTGCCAGCAGCCCCGAGCTATGGGACAGAAACTTAGCCAAAAACATTCAGTACTTC. Translation: CASSPELWDRNLAKNIQYF.

This chain uses TRBV27 with TRBJ2-1; possibly TRBD1 or TRBD2 for D (7 bases each). Trimming removed 7 bases from V and 7 bases from J, with 17 bases in between. This CDR3 comprises 14 residues. Germline CDR1 reads MNHEY; CDR2 reads SMNVEV (reference sequence). CDR3 DNA sequence: TGTGCCAGCACTACCCGCCAGGGGGGGAATGAGCAGTTCTTC. It encodes CASTTRQGGNEQFF.

As concerns this clonotype: One end of the junction is discordant with germline, which a read error may explain. CDR3 DNA sequence: TGCAGCGTTCCAGCTTCGGGAGGGGAGACCAAGTACTTC. Protein product: CSVPASGGETKYF. The rearrangement links TRBV29-1 to TRBJ2-5, with 8 bases fitting TRBD2. This CDR3 has 13 amino acids. Germline values: CDR1 SQVTM, CDR2 ANQGSEA. Supplemented by reference TRBV29-1 and TRBJ2-5, the full variable domain reads SAVISQKPSRDICQRGTSLTIQCQVDSQVTMMFWYRQQPGQSLTLIATANQGSEATYESGFVIDKFPISRPNLTFSTLTVSNMSPEDSSIYLCSVPASGGETKYFGPGTRLLVL.

The chain has TRBV5-1 and TRBJ1-5, with unresolved D. V lost 1 base and J lost 2, with 10 bases in between. Germline lookup yields CDR1 SGHRS and CDR2 YFSETQ. The CDR3 loop spans 15 amino acids. CDR3 loop: CASSLLGRGNQPQHF. The CDR3 nucleotides read TGCGCCAGCAGCTTGTTAGGTAGAGGCAATCAGCCCCAGCATTTT.

This chain uses TRBV3-1 with TRBJ2-7; a weak D match, TRBD1 (6 bases). Germline assignment: CDR1 LGHDT and CDR2 YNNKEL (reference sequence). Deletions cut 1 base from V and 7 bases from J, with 11 bases between. The length of the CDR3 is 13 residues. The CDR3 nucleotides read TGTGCCAGCAGCCAAGGACAGGTAATGGAGCAGTACTTC. It specifies CASSQGQVMEQYF.

In its sample, this clonotype was seen a few times. The junction departs from the called germline gene at one end, perhaps through a read error. This chain connects TRBV7-7 to TRBJ2-5, with D possibly TRBD1 on 5 matching bases. The CDR3 is 17 amino acids. Germline V gives CDR1 SSHAT, CDR2 FNYEAQ (reference sequence). The DNA for the CDR3 is TGTGCTAGCAGCTTAAGAAACCCTCCGACAGAGCAAGAGACCCAGTACTTC. Protein product: CASSLRNPPTEQETQYF.

The genes are TRBV6-6 and TRBJ2-4; D gene ambiguous. Trimming left V 7 bases short and J 15 bases short, with 13 bases between. Germline V gene sequence: CDR1 MNHNY, CDR2 SVGAGI (reference sequence). The CDR3 covers 10 residues. The CDR3 sequence is CASTNGVLYF. Here the CDR3 DNA reads TGTGCCAGCACCAACGGTGTGTTGTACTTC.

The J gene is TRBJ2-6, the V gene TRBV6-5; D gene uncertain. V was pared by 6 bases and J by 0 bases, with 9 bases between. The CDR3 is 15 amino acids. CDR1 MNHEY and CDR2 SVGAGI come from the germline V gene. The CDR3 bases are TGTGCCAGCAGACGTGACGCCTCTGGGGCCAACGTCCTGACTTTC. Protein product: CASRRDASGANVLTF.

V gene TRBV20-1 combines with J gene TRBJ2-1; D possibly corresponds to TRBD2 (6 bases). The CDR3 is 13 amino acids. Germline-derived CDR1 and CDR2 are DFQATT and SNEGSKA (reference sequence). Trimming stripped 5 bases from V and 3 bases from J, with 11 bases between. CDR3 coding DNA: TGCAGTGCTTCTAGGACTAACTACAATGAGCAGTTCTTC. It encodes CSASRTNYNEQFF.

This clonotype was seen a single time. The rearrangement links TRBV5-1 to TRBJ1-1; unclear D gene. The CDR3 consists of 15 residues. Per the germline V gene, CDR1 is SGHRS and CDR2 is YFSETQ. Deletions cut 4 bases from V and 5 bases from J, with 18 bases between. The CDR3 here is CASSVERVGWTEAFF. For the CDR3, the DNA is TGCGCCAGCAGCGTGGAGAGGGTCGGGTGGACTGAAGCTTTCTTT.

This clonotype was recorded a few times. This chain joins TRBV12-3 or TRBV12-4 and TRBJ2-1; no clear D gene. CDR3 size: 11 residues. The germline V and J ends were trimmed by 2 bases and 10 bases, with 6 bases remaining between them. CDR3 coding DNA: TGTGCCAGCAGTTTAATGGGAGAGCAGTTCTTC. Protein sequence: CASSLMGEQFF.

This clonotype was seen only once. This chain uses TRBV2 with TRBJ2-1; 11 bases match TRBD2. The germline V gene encodes CDR1 SNHLY and CDR2 FYNNEI. The V gene end was trimmed by 3 bases and the J gene end by 0 bases; junction bases not matched to a gene: 19. This CDR3 is built from 22 residues. CDR3 sequence: CASSDPLSQVSGRAGSYNEQFF. The CDR3 DNA sequence: TGTGCCAGCAGTGACCCCCTCTCTCAGGTTAGCGGGAGGGCCGGCTCCTACAATGAGCAGTTCTTC.

This clonotype occurred a few times. The chain uses TRBV5-1 and TRBJ2-7; TRBD1 agrees at 8 bases. The CDR3 spans 13 residues. The V gene end was trimmed by 1 base and the J gene end by 5 bases; junction bases not matched to a gene: 2. Looked up from germline, CDR1 is SGHRS and CDR2 is YFSETQ. For the CDR3, the DNA is TGCGCCAGCAGCTTGCCAGGGGGCAACGAGCAGTACTTC. Translated: CASSLPGGNEQYF.

The chain recombines TRBV7-2 with TRBJ2-2; TRBD2 matches 8 bases. J gave up 4 bases and V 2 bases, and 6 bases lay outside the gene matches. The germline V gene has CDR1 SGHTA and CDR2 FQGNSA. The CDR3 consists of 16 residues. CDR3 sequence: CASSLHSREVTGELFF. In DNA form, the CDR3 reads TGTGCCAGCAGCTTACACTCGCGGGAGGTCACCGGGGAGCTGTTTTTT.

In this sample, this clonotype turned up a few times. The V gene is TRBV5-1, the J gene TRBJ1-2; D possibly corresponds to TRBD1 (6 bases). Germline assignment: CDR1 SGHRS and CDR2 YFSETQ. The CDR3 runs to 16 residues. With 0 bases removed from V and 4 bases from J, the gap between germline ends came to 16 bases. CDR3 nucleotides: TGCGCCAGCAGCTTGGCTGTGGGGGGCGCGATCTATGGCTACACCTTC. This sequence encodes CASSLAVGGAIYGYTF.

This clonotype was seen more than once but under ten times. J is TRBJ2-6 and V is TRBV6-5, with TRBD2 matching over 8 bases. The germline V gene encodes CDR1 MNHEY and CDR2 SVGAGI. V trimming: 3 bases; J trimming: 4 bases; junction bases outside the gene matches: 11. The CDR3 runs 18 residues. This CDR3 reads CASSYRGGQPTGANVLTF. CDR3 DNA: TGTGCCAGCAGTTATCGGGGGGGACAACCCACCGGGGCCAACGTCCTGACTTTC.

The chain has TRBV7-9 and TRBJ2-1; 12 bases are shared with TRBD1. The CDR3 consists of 17 residues. The germline CDR1 and CDR2 sequences are SEHNR and FQNEAQ (reference sequence). V was pared by 5 bases and J by 4 bases, with 9 bases of the junction left unmatched. Here the CDR3 DNA reads TGTGCCAGCAGCCCGAGATGGGACAGGGGGCTTTACAATGAGCAGTTCTTC. This codes for CASSPRWDRGLYNEQFF.

This chain uses TRBV5-1 with TRBJ1-5; D is ambiguous. The CDR3 has 14 residues. Deletions cut 2 bases from V and 7 bases from J, with 13 bases between. Per germline, CDR1 SGHRS and CDR2 YFSETQ. The CDR3 sequence is CASSFSGDNQPQHF. The DNA for the CDR3 is TGCGCCAGCAGCTTTTCTGGGGATAACCAGCCCCAGCATTTT.

As for this clonotype: Germline and junction disagree at one end, which may indicate a read error. The rearrangement joins TRBV5-6 to TRBJ2-7; maybe TRBD1 (6 bases). Germline V gives CDR1 SGHDT, CDR2 YYEEEE. This CDR3 spans 14 amino acids. CDR3 in DNA: TGTGCCTGCAGCCCAGGGACATTCTCCTACGAGCAGTACTTC. This sequence encodes CACSPGTFSYEQYF. The variable domain in full, with the rest retrieved from reference TRBV5-6 and TRBJ2-7, is DAGVTQSPTHLIKTRGQQVTLRCSPKSGHDTVSWYQQALGQGPQFIFQYYEEEERQRGNFPDRFSGHQFPNYSSELNVNALLLGDSALYLCACSPGTFSYEQYFGPGTRLTVT.

The rearrangement joins TRBV6-2 or TRBV6-3 to TRBJ2-1; TRBD1 might be the D (5 bases). Germline loops: CDR1 MNHEY, CDR2 SVGEGT. CDR3 length: 18 amino acids. V was shortened by 7 bases and J by 0 bases, with 22 bases between the two germline ends. CDR3 sequence (DNA): TGTGCCAGCACCCCCAGGGAAGGGTTCCAACGCTCCTACAATGAGCAGTTCTTC. It encodes CASTPREGFQRSYNEQFF.

The rearrangement joins TRBV11-2 to TRBJ2-1; D possibly corresponds to TRBD1 (6 bases). The CDR3 length is 14 residues. Per germline, CDR1 SGHAT and CDR2 FQNNGV. V lost 4 bases, J lost 3 bases, and 10 bases lay in between. This chain's CDR3 is CASSYLTGYNEQFF. The CDR3 DNA sequence: TGTGCCAGCAGCTACTTGACAGGCTACAATGAGCAGTTCTTC. The full variable domain, its missing parts supplied by reference TRBV11-2 and TRBJ2-1, is EAGVAQSPRYKIIEKRQSVAFWCNPISGHATLYWYQQILGQGPKLLIQFQNNGVVDDSQLPKDRFSAERLKGVDSTLKIQPAKLEDSAVYLCASSYLTGYNEQFFGPGTRLTVL.